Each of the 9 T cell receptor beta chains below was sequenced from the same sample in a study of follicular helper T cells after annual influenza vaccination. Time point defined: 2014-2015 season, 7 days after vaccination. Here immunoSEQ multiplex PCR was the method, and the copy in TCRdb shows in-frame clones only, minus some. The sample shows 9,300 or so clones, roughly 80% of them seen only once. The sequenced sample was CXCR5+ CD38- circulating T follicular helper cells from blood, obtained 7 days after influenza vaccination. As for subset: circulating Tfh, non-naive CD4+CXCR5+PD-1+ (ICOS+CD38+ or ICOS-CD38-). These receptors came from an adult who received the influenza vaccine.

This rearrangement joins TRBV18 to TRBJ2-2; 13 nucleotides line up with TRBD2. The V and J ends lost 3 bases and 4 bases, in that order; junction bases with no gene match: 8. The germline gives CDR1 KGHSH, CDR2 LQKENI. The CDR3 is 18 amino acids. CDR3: CASSPQGLAGAVTGELFF. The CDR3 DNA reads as TGTGCCAGCTCACCCCAAGGACTAGCGGGGGCGGTCACCGGGGAGCTGTTTTTT.

The DNA for the CDR3 is TGTGCCGGGGGGTCTATGAACACTGAAGCTTTCTTT. This translates into CAGGSMNTEAFF. The chain links TRBV28 to TRBJ1-1; maybe TRBD1 (5 bases). The CDR3 contains 12 residues. Germline V lookup: CDR1 MDHEN, CDR2 SYDVKM. V lost 11 bases and J lost 0, with 10 bases in between.

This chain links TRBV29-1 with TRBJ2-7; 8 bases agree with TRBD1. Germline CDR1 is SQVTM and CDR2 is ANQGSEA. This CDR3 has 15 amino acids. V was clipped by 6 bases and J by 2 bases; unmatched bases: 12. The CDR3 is CSVVPRGTGAYEQYF. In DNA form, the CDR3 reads TGCAGCGTCGTTCCTCGCGGGACAGGTGCCTACGAGCAGTACTTC.

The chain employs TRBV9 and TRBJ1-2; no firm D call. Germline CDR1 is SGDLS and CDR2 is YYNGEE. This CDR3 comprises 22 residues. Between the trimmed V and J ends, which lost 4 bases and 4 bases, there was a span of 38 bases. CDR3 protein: CASSFLEQLTTPSYSWGYGYTF. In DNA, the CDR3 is TGTGCCAGCAGCTTCCTGGAGCAATTAACTACCCCCTCGTACTCTTGGGGCTATGGCTACACCTTC. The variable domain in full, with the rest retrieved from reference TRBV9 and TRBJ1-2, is DSGVTQTPKHLITATGQRVTLRCSPRSGDLSVYWYQQSLDQGLQFLIQYYNGEERAKGNILERFSAQQFPDLHSELNLSSLELGDSALYFCASSFLEQLTTPSYSWGYGYTFGSGTRLTVV.

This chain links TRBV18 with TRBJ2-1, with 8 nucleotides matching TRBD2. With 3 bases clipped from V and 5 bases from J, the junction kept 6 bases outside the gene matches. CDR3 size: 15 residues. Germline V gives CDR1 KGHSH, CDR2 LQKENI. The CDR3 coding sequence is TGTGCCAGCTCACCGCCACTAGCGGAGAACAATGAGCAGTTCTTC. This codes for CASSPPLAENNEQFF.

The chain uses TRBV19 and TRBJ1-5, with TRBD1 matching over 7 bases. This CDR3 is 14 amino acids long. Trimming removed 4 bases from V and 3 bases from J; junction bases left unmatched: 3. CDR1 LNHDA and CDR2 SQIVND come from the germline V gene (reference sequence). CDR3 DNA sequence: TGTGCCAGTAGTAAGGGACAGAACAATCAGCCCCAGCATTTT. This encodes CASSKGQNNQPQHF.

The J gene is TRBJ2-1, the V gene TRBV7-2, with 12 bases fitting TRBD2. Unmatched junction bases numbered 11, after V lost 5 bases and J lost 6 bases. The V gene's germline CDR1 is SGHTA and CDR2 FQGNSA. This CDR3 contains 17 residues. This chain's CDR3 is CASSRTSGGPEVNEQFF. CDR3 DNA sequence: TGTGCCAGCAGCCGAACTAGCGGGGGGCCGGAGGTCAATGAGCAGTTCTTC.

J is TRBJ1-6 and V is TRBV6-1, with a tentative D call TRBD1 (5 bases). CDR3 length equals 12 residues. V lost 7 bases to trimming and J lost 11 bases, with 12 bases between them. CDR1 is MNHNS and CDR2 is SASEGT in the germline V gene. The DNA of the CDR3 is TGTGCCAGCACAGGGTTAGTGACACCCCTCCACTTT. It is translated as CASTGLVTPLHF.

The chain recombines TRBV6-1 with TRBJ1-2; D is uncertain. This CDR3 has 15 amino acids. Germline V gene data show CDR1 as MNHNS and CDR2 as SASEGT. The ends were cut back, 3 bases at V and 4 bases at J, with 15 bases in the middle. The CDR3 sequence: CASSEEERRSYGYTF. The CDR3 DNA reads TGTGCCAGCAGTGAGGAGGAGAGGAGGAGCTATGGCTACACCTTC.